This is a list of T cell receptor beta chains from one sample in a study of blood T cell repertoires in COVID-19. This table comes from immunoSEQ multiplex PCR, and its TCRdb copy is limited to in-frame clones, with some not included. The repertoire holds 55,000 to 70,000 clones, with around nine tenths as singletons. The sample was peripheral blood. These receptors were obtained from a woman in her 50s with COVID-19, enrolled during active disease. CDR3s include the opening cysteine and the closing phenylalanine or tryptophan. Each record gives: CDR3 DNA, CDR3 protein, D gene, J gene, clone size, V gene. The D gene is left open where the match is weak. Some rows have no size entry. The others give once, few or many, or a class for an expanded clone.

DNA: TGTGCCAGCAGCAAATCCCCTAGCGGGAGTTTTGCACTCTCCTACGAGCAGTACTTC
CDR3: CASSKSPSGSFALSYEQYF
D: -
J: TRBJ2-7
size: -
V: TRBV21-1

DNA: TGTGCCAGCAGATCTGACAGGGTGAACACTGAAGCTTTCTTT
CDR3: CASRSDRVNTEAFF
D: TRBD1
J: TRBJ1-1
size: few
V: TRBV28

DNA: TGTGCCATCAGTCAGTTCGAGCGCTCCGGGGAGCTGTTTTTT
CDR3: CAISQFERSGELFF
D: -
J: TRBJ2-2
size: few
V: TRBV10-3

DNA: TGCGCCAGCAGCGGACTACCTAGACAGACTCTCTACAATGAGCAGTTCTTC
CDR3: CASSGLPRQTLYNEQFF
D: -
J: TRBJ2-1
size: -
V: TRBV4-1

DNA: TGTGCCAGCAGTGTAGGACAGGGGGCTTTTATGAACACTGAAGCTTTCTTT
CDR3: CASSVGQGAFMNTEAFF
D: TRBD1
J: TRBJ1-1
size: -
V: TRBV25-1

DNA: TGTGCCACCATAACAGGGGGGGGTGGCTACACCTTC
CDR3: CATITGGGGYTF
D: TRBD1
J: TRBJ1-2
size: -
V: TRBV28

DNA: TGTGCCAGCAGTCCTACAGGGGGTACTGGAAACACCATATATTTT
CDR3: CASSPTGGTGNTIYF
D: TRBD1
J: TRBJ1-3
size: -
V: TRBV6-5

DNA: TGTGCCAGCAGACGCCTTCAGAATCCTGGAAACACCATATATTTT
CDR3: CASRRLQNPGNTIYF
D: -
J: TRBJ1-3
size: -
V: TRBV6-5

DNA: TGTGCCAGCAGCTTAGTGGAATCACGACTACCCAAAAACATTCAGTACTTC
CDR3: CASSLVESRLPKNIQYF
D: -
J: TRBJ2-4
size: -
V: TRBV7-9

DNA: TGTGCCAGAAGCGGGACTAGGTCGCACGGAGAATTGGCCGGGGAGCTGTTTTTT
CDR3: CARSGTRSHGELAGELFF
D: -
J: TRBJ2-2
size: -
V: TRBV7-5

DNA: TGTGCCAGTAGTCGGACTATAAGCACAGATACGCAGTATTTT
CDR3: CASSRTISTDTQYF
D: -
J: TRBJ2-3
size: -
V: TRBV19

DNA: TGTGCCAGCACCCGGGGACAAGACTCACGGGAGACCCAGTACTTC
CDR3: CASTRGQDSRETQYF
D: -
J: TRBJ2-5
size: -
V: TRBV28

DNA: TGTGCCAGCAGCTCCACTAGCTACAATGAGCAGTTCTTC
CDR3: CASSSTSYNEQFF
D: -
J: TRBJ2-1
size: -
V: TRBV5-5

DNA: TGTGCCAGCAGCCTTGGGCCTTCCCCATCTGCCGGCTACACCTTC
CDR3: CASSLGPSPSAGYTF
D: -
J: TRBJ1-2
size: -
V: TRBV7-2

DNA: TGTGCCAGCAGCCTCTCGGGGAAATACGAGCAGTACTTC
CDR3: CASSLSGKYEQYF
D: -
J: TRBJ2-7
size: -
V: TRBV11-2

DNA: TGCGCCAGCAGCCAAAAGGAGGGTTCCGGGACAGGGTTTTTCCAGCCCCAGCATTTT
CDR3: CASSQKEGSGTGFFQPQHF
D: TRBD1
J: TRBJ1-5
size: -
V: TRBV4-1

DNA: TGTGCCAGCAGCCCCCCGGGACTAGCGCGGGAGCAGTACTTC
CDR3: CASSPPGLAREQYF
D: TRBD2
J: TRBJ2-7
size: -
V: TRBV9

DNA: TGTGCCAGCAGCTTCTCATCCGGGACAGGGTCGTCCGGCTACACCTTC
CDR3: CASSFSSGTGSSGYTF
D: TRBD1
J: TRBJ1-2
size: -
V: TRBV7-9

DNA: TGTGCCAGCAGTGTCAGGCACCTAGCCAAAAACATTCAGTACTTC
CDR3: CASSVRHLAKNIQYF
D: -
J: TRBJ2-4
size: -
V: TRBV2

DNA: TGTGCCAGCAGCTCGGGATTTTCCGGGGAGCTGTTTTTT
CDR3: CASSSGFSGELFF
D: -
J: TRBJ2-2
size: -
V: TRBV7-2

DNA: TGTGCCAGCAGCTTAGGACTAGCGGGAGTCGGTGGCCTGGACGAGCAGTACTTC
CDR3: CASSLGLAGVGGLDEQYF
D: TRBD2
J: TRBJ2-7
size: -
V: TRBV7-9

DNA: TGTGCCAGCAGCACATCCTTCTACGAGCAGTACTTC
CDR3: CASSTSFYEQYF
D: -
J: TRBJ2-7
size: -
V: TRBV6-4

DNA: TGTGCCAGCGGGCCTAGCGGGAGACTCCAAGAGACCCAGTACTTC
CDR3: CASGPSGRLQETQYF
D: TRBD2
J: TRBJ2-5
size: -
V: TRBV6-1

DNA: TGTGCCAGCAGCGTAGCTGTGACTAGCGGCTACGAGCAGTACTTC
CDR3: CASSVAVTSGYEQYF
D: TRBD2
J: TRBJ2-7
size: -
V: TRBV9

DNA: TGTGCCAGCAGGCCGGGACTAGCGGGAGGGCCGGAAGAGACCCAGTACTTC
CDR3: CASRPGLAGGPEETQYF
D: TRBD2
J: TRBJ2-5
size: -
V: TRBV2

DNA: TGCGCCAGCAGCCAAGACTCTCGGTTCTTGAACACTGAAGCTTTCTTT
CDR3: CASSQDSRFLNTEAFF
D: -
J: TRBJ1-1
size: -
V: TRBV4-1

DNA: TGTGCCAGCAGCTTAGCCGGGACACGGACCATGGAGACCCAGTACTTC
CDR3: CASSLAGTRTMETQYF
D: -
J: TRBJ2-5
size: -
V: TRBV11-1

DNA: TGTGCCAGTAGTATCATCAGTGAGCAGTTCTTC
CDR3: CASSIISEQFF
D: -
J: TRBJ2-1
size: -
V: TRBV19

DNA: TGTGCCATCAGTACAGTCCAGGGGGCAGTTGGAAACACCATATATTTT
CDR3: CAISTVQGAVGNTIYF
D: TRBD1
J: TRBJ1-3
size: -
V: TRBV10-3

DNA: TGTGCCAGCAGTTTTGGTTCAGGGGAGCAGTACTTC
CDR3: CASSFGSGEQYF
D: -
J: TRBJ2-7
size: -
V: TRBV27

DNA: TGTGCCAGCAGCTTCGGGACAGGGGGGACCGGGGAGCTGTTTTTT
CDR3: CASSFGTGGTGELFF
D: TRBD1
J: TRBJ2-2
size: once
V: TRBV7-9

DNA: TGTGCCAGCAGCAAGGGACTAGCGGGAGGGGCCCAAGAGACCCAGTACTTC
CDR3: CASSKGLAGGAQETQYF
D: TRBD2
J: TRBJ2-5
size: -
V: TRBV7-9

DNA: TGCAGCGTTGTGGGAGGGAGGGCCGTCGAGCAGTACTTC
CDR3: CSVVGGRAVEQYF
D: TRBD2
J: TRBJ2-7
size: -
V: TRBV29-1

DNA: TGTGCCAGCAGCCAAGATCAGGGTACCAGGACCCAGTACTTC
CDR3: CASSQDQGTRTQYF
D: -
J: TRBJ2-5
size: -
V: TRBV4-2

DNA: TGTGCCAGTAGGGGACAGTCCTCCTATAATTCACCCCTCCACTTT
CDR3: CASRGQSSYNSPLHF
D: TRBD1
J: TRBJ1-6
size: -
V: TRBV19

DNA: TGTGCCAGCAGCCCAGACATTTCTGGGGCCAACGTCCTGACTTTC
CDR3: CASSPDISGANVLTF
D: -
J: TRBJ2-6
size: -
V: TRBV4-2